A single sample gave rise to the 20 T cell receptor beta chains below, sequenced in a study of chemoradiotherapy in HPV16-positive cancers (dated by TCRdb to about 2022). To prepare the library, the immunoSEQ multiplex PCR assay was applied. TCRdb limited this immuneACCESS table to in-frame rearrangements with V and J called. A share of clones is missing; checked studies link under half to unresolved V genes, and the rest is unexplained. The sample contains fewer than 1,400 clones, approximately 80% of them found a single time. The ten biggest clones cover under 4.5% of the sample. Here the sequenced sample was tumor tissue, taken from a patient who underwent chemoradiotherapy. The source of these receptors is a human donor with HPV-associated anogenital cancer.

The chain couples TRBV9 to TRBJ2-1; TRBD2 agrees at 7 bases. The CDR3 has 17 residues. Germline V gene data show CDR1 as SGDLS and CDR2 as YYNGEE. J gave up 5 bases and V 3 bases, and 14 bases lay outside the gene matches. CDR3 loop: CASSGPRDYRGHNEQFF. The CDR3 nucleotides are TGTGCCAGCAGCGGCCCCCGGGACTATCGGGGCCACAATGAGCAGTTCTTC.

The rearrangement joins TRBV7-6 to TRBJ2-2; unclear D gene. The V gene's germline CDR1 is SGHVS and CDR2 FNYEAQ. The germline V and J ends were trimmed by 5 bases and 1 base, with 5 bases remaining between them. CDR3 length equals 13 residues. In DNA form, the CDR3 reads TGTGCCAGCAGCCCCGGGAACACCGGGGAGCTGTTTTTT. Encoded protein: CASSPGNTGELFF.

The chain uses TRBV9 and TRBJ1-6, with D unresolved. Germline CDR1 reads SGDLS; CDR2 reads YYNGEE. The CDR3 is 14 amino acids. With 7 bases removed from V and 0 bases from J, the gap between germline ends came to 8 bases. CDR3 nucleotides: TGTGCCAGCCGAAGGAGCTCCTATAATTCACCCCTCCACTTT. It translates to CASRRSSYNSPLHF.

This chain joins TRBV19 and TRBJ1-5; 9 bases are a match to TRBD1. The trim removed 1 base at V and 3 bases at J, leaving 10 bases unmatched. CDR1 is LNHDA and CDR2 is SQIVND in the germline V gene (reference sequence). This CDR3 contains 18 residues. This CDR3 reads CASSIGAGQGYYNQPQHF. The CDR3 DNA is TGTGCCAGTAGTATAGGGGCGGGACAGGGTTATTACAATCAGCCCCAGCATTTT.

This clone was picked up one time. The chain joins TRBV19 to TRBJ2-3; D gene unclear. V dropped 1 base and J dropped 6 bases, with 8 bases sitting between them. Germline assignment: CDR1 LNHDA and CDR2 SQIVND (reference sequence). This CDR3 comprises 13 residues. Written as DNA, the CDR3 is TGTGCCAGTAGTATAGGGACGGTGGATACGCAGTATTTT. Its translation is CASSIGTVDTQYF.

The V call is TRBV7-6, the J call TRBJ1-1, with 9 positions matching TRBD1. The CDR3 runs 21 residues. Unmatched junction bases numbered 18, after V lost 1 base and J lost 0 bases. Germline V gene sequence: CDR1 SGHVS, CDR2 FNYEAQ. For the CDR3, the DNA is TGTGCCAGCAGCTTAGGAGGAGGGACAGGGTCCCCCTTTTCAATGAACACTGAAGCTTTCTTT. Translation gives CASSLGGGTGSPFSMNTEAFF.

The genes are TRBV11-3 and TRBJ2-3, with 8 bases identical to TRBD2. The CDR3 loop spans 14 amino acids. Per germline, CDR1 SGHNT and CDR2 YENEEA. Losses at the gene ends were 5 bases for V and 2 bases for J; bases not matched to a gene: 3. The CDR3 nucleotides read TGTGCCAGCAGCCGGGGGGGATACACAGATACGCAGTATTTT. Protein product: CASSRGGYTDTQYF.

This clone was counted between two and nine times. The rearrangement uses TRBV18 and TRBJ2-7; D is possibly TRBD1 or TRBD2 (5 bases each). V was pared by 2 bases and J by 0 bases, with 8 bases between. The CDR3 covers 14 residues. CDR1 is KGHSH and CDR2 is LQKENI in the germline V gene. The CDR3 DNA follows: TGTGCCAGCTCACCAGACGGGACCTCCTACGAGCAGTACTTC. Translating it yields CASSPDGTSYEQYF. The whole variable domain, remainder taken from reference TRBV18 and TRBJ2-7, is NAGVMQNPRHLVRRRGQEARLRCSPMKGHSHVYWYRQLPEEGLKFMVYLQKENIIDESGMPKERFSAEFPKEGPSILRIQQVVRGDSAAYFCASSPDGTSYEQYFGPGTRLTVT.

The chain links TRBV6-4 to TRBJ2-6, with 8 bases aligning to TRBD1. This CDR3 spans 15 amino acids. Looked up from germline, CDR1 is MRHNA and CDR2 is SNTAGT. V was pared by 7 bases and J by 3 bases, with 5 bases of the junction left unmatched. In DNA, the CDR3 is TGTGCCAGCAAGGCAGGGGGCGATGGGGCCAACGTCCTGACTTTC. This gives the protein CASKAGGDGANVLTF.

V gene TRBV11-3 combines with J gene TRBJ2-1; D remains unclear. Trimming left V 3 bases short and J 5 bases short, with 8 bases between. This CDR3 spans 13 amino acids. The germline V gene encodes CDR1 SGHNT and CDR2 YENEEA. CDR3 DNA sequence: TGTGCCAGCAGCTTCTCGTCCGACAATGAGCAGTTCTTC. This codes for CASSFSSDNEQFF.

The gene calls are TRBV11-2 and TRBJ1-1; D not certain. V was trimmed by 2 bases and J by 3 bases, leaving 7 bases between them. This CDR3 has 13 amino acids. The V gene's germline CDR1 is SGHAT and CDR2 FQNNGV. In DNA, the CDR3 is TGTGCCAGCAGCTTAACGGAGTACACTGAAGCTTTCTTT. Its translation is CASSLTEYTEAFF.

The chain combines TRBV6-5 with TRBJ2-1; 9 positions match TRBD1. Unmatched junction bases numbered 2, after V lost 4 bases and J lost 1 base. This CDR3 is 15 amino acids long. Germline CDR1 and CDR2: MNHEY and SVGAGI. The CDR3 spells CASSSTGGSYNEQFF. DNA for the CDR3: TGTGCCAGCAGTTCGACAGGGGGGTCCTACAATGAGCAGTTCTTC.

This chain connects TRBV2 to TRBJ1-6; possibly TRBD1 for D (5 bases). The CDR3 sequence is 13 residues long. V lost 4 bases and J 6 bases, leaving 7 bases between the germline ends. Germline assignment: CDR1 SNHLY and CDR2 FYNNEI. This chain's CDR3 is CASSGQFNSPLHF. CDR3 nucleotide sequence: TGTGCCAGCAGTGGACAGTTTAATTCACCCCTCCACTTT.

The gene calls are TRBV9 and TRBJ2-2; 8 bases are a match to TRBD1. J gave up 4 bases and V 3 bases, and 5 bases lay outside the gene matches. Germline V lookup: CDR1 SGDLS, CDR2 YYNGEE. The CDR3 covers 15 residues. The DNA of the CDR3 is TGTGCCAGCAGCGCTTCGGGACAGGCCACCGGGGAGCTGTTTTTT. This encodes CASSASGQATGELFF.

The rearrangement links TRBV18 to TRBJ2-5, with D tentatively TRBD2 (6 bases). The germline V gene encodes CDR1 KGHSH and CDR2 LQKENI. The length of the CDR3 is 14 residues. V was clipped by 6 bases and J by 4 bases, with 15 bases between them. The CDR3 loop reads CASSQRLVPETQYF. The CDR3 DNA reads TGTGCCAGCTCCCAACGACTAGTCCCAGAGACCCAGTACTTC.

The rearrangement links TRBV27 to TRBJ2-1; D is perhaps TRBD2 (6 bases). The V and J ends lost 8 bases and 8 bases respectively, with 13 bases between them. Germline assignment: CDR1 MNHEY and CDR2 SMNVEV (reference sequence). CDR3 length equals 12 residues. This CDR3 reads CASARGEDEQFF. CDR3 coding DNA: TGTGCCAGCGCCAGAGGGGAGGATGAGCAGTTCTTC.

The rearrangement joins TRBV7-9 to TRBJ1-3; D not certain. CDR3 length equals 15 residues. V lost 3 bases and J 4 bases, leaving 13 bases between the germline ends. Germline values: CDR1 SEHNR, CDR2 FQNEAQ (reference sequence). CDR3 sequence: CASSLAPGVGNTIYF. The DNA for the CDR3 is TGTGCCAGCAGCTTGGCGCCCGGAGTAGGAAACACCATATATTTT.

The CDR3 is CASSLAQFGPDTQYF. For the CDR3, the DNA is TGTGCCAGCAGCTTAGCGCAGTTTGGGCCAGATACGCAGTATTTT. V is TRBV7-8 and J is TRBJ2-3; no definite D call. Germline loops: CDR1 SGHVS, CDR2 FQNEAQ. The CDR3 sequence is 15 residues long. V dropped 0 bases and J dropped 4 bases, with 11 bases sitting between them.

The chain recombines TRBV4-1 with TRBJ2-7, with TRBD1 as a possible D gene (5 bases). This CDR3 has 16 amino acids. Germline V gives CDR1 MGHRA, CDR2 YSYEKL. V dropped 4 bases and J dropped 5 bases, with 21 bases sitting between them. The CDR3: CASSPAGQGSFNEQYF. In nucleotides, the CDR3 is TGCGCCAGCAGCCCGGCCGGCCAGGGATCGTTTAACGAGCAGTACTTC.

The rearrangement joins TRBV11-2 to TRBJ1-3; 8 nucleotides line up with TRBD1. This CDR3 is built from 15 residues. Germline CDR1 reads SGHAT; CDR2 reads FQNNGV. Germline trimming cut 5 bases from V and 4 bases from J; bases unmatched to any gene: 7. CDR3 protein: CASSTRTGTGNTIYF. The CDR3 DNA reads TGTGCCAGCAGCACACGGACAGGGACGGGAAACACCATATATTTT.